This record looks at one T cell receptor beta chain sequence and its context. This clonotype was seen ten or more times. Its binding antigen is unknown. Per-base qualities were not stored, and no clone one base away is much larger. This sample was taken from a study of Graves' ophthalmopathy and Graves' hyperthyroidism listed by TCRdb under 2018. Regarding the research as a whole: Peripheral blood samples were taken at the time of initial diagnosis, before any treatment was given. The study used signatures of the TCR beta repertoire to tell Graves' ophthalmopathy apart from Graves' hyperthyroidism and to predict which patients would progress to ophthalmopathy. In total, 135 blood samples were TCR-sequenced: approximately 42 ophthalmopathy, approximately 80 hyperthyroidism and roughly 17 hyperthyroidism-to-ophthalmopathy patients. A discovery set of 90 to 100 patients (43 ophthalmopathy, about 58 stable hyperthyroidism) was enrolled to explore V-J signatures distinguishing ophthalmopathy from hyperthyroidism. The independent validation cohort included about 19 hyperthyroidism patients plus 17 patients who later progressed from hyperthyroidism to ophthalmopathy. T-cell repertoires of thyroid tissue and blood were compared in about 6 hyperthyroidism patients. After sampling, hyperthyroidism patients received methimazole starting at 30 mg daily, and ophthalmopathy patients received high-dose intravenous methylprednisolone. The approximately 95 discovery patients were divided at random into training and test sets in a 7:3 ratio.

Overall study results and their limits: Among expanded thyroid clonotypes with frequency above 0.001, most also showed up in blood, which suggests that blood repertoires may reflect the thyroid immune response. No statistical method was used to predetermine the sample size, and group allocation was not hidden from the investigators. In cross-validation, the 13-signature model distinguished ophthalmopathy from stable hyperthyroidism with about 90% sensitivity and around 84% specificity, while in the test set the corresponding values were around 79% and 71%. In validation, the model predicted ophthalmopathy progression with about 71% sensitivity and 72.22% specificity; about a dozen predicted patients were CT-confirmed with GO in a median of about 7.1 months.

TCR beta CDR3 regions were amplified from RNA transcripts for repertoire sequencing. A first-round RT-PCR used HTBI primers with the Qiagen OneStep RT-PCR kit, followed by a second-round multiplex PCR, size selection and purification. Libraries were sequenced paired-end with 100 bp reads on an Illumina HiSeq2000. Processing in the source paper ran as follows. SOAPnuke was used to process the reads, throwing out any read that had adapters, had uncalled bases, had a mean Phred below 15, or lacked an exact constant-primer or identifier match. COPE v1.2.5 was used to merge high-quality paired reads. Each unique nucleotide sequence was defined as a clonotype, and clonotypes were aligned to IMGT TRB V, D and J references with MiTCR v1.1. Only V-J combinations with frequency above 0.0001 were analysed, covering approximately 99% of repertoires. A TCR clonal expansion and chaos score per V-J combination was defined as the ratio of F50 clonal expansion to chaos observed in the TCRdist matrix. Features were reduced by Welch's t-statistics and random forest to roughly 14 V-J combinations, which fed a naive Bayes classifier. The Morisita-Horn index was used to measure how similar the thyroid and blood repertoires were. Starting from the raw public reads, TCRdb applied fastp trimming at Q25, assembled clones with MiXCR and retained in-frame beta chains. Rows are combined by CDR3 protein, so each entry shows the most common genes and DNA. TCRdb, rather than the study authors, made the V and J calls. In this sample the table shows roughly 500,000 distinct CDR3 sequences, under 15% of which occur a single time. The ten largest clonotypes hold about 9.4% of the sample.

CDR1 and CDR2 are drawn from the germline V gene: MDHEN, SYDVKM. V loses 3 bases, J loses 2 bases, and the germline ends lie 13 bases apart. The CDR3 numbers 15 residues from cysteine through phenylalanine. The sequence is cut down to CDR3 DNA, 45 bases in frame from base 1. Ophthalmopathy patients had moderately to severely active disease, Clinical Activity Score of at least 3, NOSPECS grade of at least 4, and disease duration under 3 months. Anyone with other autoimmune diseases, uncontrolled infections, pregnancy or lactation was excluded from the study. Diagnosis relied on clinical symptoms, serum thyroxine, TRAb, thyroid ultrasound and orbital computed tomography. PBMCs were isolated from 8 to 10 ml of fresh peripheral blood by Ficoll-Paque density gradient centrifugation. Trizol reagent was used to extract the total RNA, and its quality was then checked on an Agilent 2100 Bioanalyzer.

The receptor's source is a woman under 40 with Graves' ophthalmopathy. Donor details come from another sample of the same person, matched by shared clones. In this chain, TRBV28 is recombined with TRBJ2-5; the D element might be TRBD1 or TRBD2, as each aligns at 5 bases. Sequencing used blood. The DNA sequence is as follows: TGTGCCAGCAGTTTCCGGGACGTCACTCAAGAGACCCAGTACTTC. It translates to CASSFRDVTQETQYF.